This paragraph covers one T cell receptor beta chain sequence. The data were produced by immunoSEQ multiplex PCR, yet TCRdb's version contains in-frame clones alone and is incomplete. This sample has 2 million to 3 million clones, with approximately 90% found just once. The source of the sample is a study of shared clonotypes between healthy human individuals. With V trimmed by 4 bases and J by 6 bases, 10 bases remained unmatched. The CDR3 spans 15 residues. Germline V gene sequence: CDR1 SGHRS, CDR2 YFSETQ. The TCR comes from a man younger than 35 in good health. Source material: naive CD4+ T cells sorted from blood. Stated subset: CD45RA+ positively selected. The rearrangement joins TRBV5-1 to TRBJ2-3, with TRBD1 matching over 8 bases. CDR3 coding DNA: TGCGCCAGCAGCCTACTATTCGACAGGGGCGATACGCAGTATTTT. This codes for CASSLLFDRGDTQYF.